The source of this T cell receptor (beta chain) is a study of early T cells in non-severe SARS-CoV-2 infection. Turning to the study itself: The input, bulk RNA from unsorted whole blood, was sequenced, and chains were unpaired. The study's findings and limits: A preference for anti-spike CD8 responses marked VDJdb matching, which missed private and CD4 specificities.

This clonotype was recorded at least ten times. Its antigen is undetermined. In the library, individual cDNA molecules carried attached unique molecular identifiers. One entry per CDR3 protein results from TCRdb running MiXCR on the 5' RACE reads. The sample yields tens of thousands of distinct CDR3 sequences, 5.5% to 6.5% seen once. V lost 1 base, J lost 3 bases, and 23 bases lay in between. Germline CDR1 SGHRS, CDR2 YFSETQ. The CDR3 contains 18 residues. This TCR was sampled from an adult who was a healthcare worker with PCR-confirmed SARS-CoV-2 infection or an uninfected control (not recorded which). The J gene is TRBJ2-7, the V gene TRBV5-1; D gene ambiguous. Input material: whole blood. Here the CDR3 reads CASSLQSWNQEALYEQYF. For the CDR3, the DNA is TGCGCCAGCAGCTTGCAGTCGTGGAACCAAGAGGCGCTCTACGAGCAGTACTTC.